The 2 T cell receptor beta chains below were found in one sample sequenced in a study of shared clonotypes between healthy human individuals. Positively selected for CCR7, the CD45RO-negative cells used as naive CD8 cells excluded terminally differentiated effector memory CD45RA+ cells. Sequencing used immunoSEQ multiplex PCR; TCRdb keeps in-frame clones, though not all of them. The sample comprises about 2 million clones, approximately 94% of which are singletons, and approximately 1.2% rests with the top ten. The sequenced sample consisted of naive CD8+ T cells sorted from blood. The receptors come from a man between 18 and 35 years old in good health.

The rearrangement links TRBV27 to TRBJ2-7, with 7 bases lining up with TRBD1. The germline V gene has CDR1 MNHEY and CDR2 SMNVEV (reference sequence). CDR3 length equals 17 residues. Trimming removed 6 bases from V and 5 bases from J; junction bases left unmatched: 19. The DNA for the CDR3 is TGTGCCAGCAGAACCGGGACAGTGACGACTGGCGCCGACGAGCAGTACTTC. Amino acid sequence: CASRTGTVTTGADEQYF.

This sequence joins TRBV5-8 and TRBJ2-7, with D tentatively TRBD2 (6 bases). The CDR3 sequence is 12 residues long. Germline loops: CDR1 SGHTS, CDR2 YDEGEE. V lost 2 bases to trimming and J lost 5 bases, with 8 bases between them. This CDR3 reads CASSFGEDEQYF. The CDR3 nucleotides are TGTGCCAGCAGCTTTGGGGAGGACGAGCAGTACTTC. Full variable domain (outside the CDR3, taken from reference TRBV5-8 and TRBJ2-7): EAGVTQSPTHLIKTRGQQATLRCSPISGHTSVYWYQQALGLGLQFLLWYDEGEERNRGNFPPRFSGRQFPNYSSELNVNALELEDSALYLCASSFGEDEQYFGPGTRLTVT.